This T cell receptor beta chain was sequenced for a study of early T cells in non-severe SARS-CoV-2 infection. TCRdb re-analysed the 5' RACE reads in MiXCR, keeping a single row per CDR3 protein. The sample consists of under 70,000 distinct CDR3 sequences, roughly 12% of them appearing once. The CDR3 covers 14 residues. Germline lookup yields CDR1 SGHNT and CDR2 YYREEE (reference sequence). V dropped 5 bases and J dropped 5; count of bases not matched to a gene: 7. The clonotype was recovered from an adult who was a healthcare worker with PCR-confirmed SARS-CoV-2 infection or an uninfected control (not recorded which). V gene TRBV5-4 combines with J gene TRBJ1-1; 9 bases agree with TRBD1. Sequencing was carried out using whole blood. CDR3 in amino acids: CASRPTGGGTEAFF. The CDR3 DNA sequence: TGTGCCAGCAGGCCTACAGGGGGCGGAACTGAAGCTTTCTTT.